These T cell receptor beta chains were read from a single sample in a study of blood T cell repertoires in COVID-19. Here immunoSEQ multiplex PCR was the method, and the copy in TCRdb shows in-frame clones only, minus some. This table has around 190,000 clones, roughly 79% appearing once. The sample was peripheral blood. Every receptor here comes from a middle-aged woman with COVID-19, enrolled during active disease. Each CDR3 is given with its conserved first and last residue. Each record gives: V gene, clone size, D gene, J gene, CDR3 protein, CDR3 DNA. A D gene is named only where the DNA matches it firmly. Expanded clones get a size class; other rows say once, few or many, or leave the size out.

v_call: TRBV27
clone_size: -
d_call: -
j_call: TRBJ1-1
cdr3_aa: CASSLRGNTEAFF
cdr3_nt: TGTGCCAGCAGTTTACGGGGAAACACTGAAGCTTTCTTT

v_call: TRBV11-2
clone_size: -
d_call: -
j_call: TRBJ2-3
cdr3_aa: CASSQPRGVGTDTQYF
cdr3_nt: TGTGCCAGCAGCCAACCCCGGGGTGTGGGCACAGATACGCAGTATTTT

v_call: TRBV28
clone_size: -
d_call: -
j_call: TRBJ2-7
cdr3_aa: CASDSNHGVLAASSYEQYF
cdr3_nt: TGTGCCAGCGATTCGAACCACGGGGTTTTAGCGGCTAGCTCCTACGAGCAGTACTTC

v_call: TRBV30
clone_size: -
d_call: -
j_call: TRBJ1-2
cdr3_aa: CAWSVVGTYGYTF
cdr3_nt: TGTGCCTGGAGTGTTGTAGGGACATATGGCTACACCTTC

v_call: TRBV19
clone_size: -
d_call: -
j_call: TRBJ2-1
cdr3_aa: CASSIVGTNNEQFF
cdr3_nt: TGTGCCAGTAGTATAGTTGGCACGAACAATGAGCAGTTCTTC

v_call: TRBV2
clone_size: -
d_call: TRBD2
j_call: TRBJ2-3
cdr3_aa: CASSELAGVITDTQYF
cdr3_nt: TGTGCCAGCAGTGAGCTAGCGGGGGTTATCACAGATACGCAGTATTTT

v_call: TRBV4-1
clone_size: -
d_call: TRBD2
j_call: TRBJ2-3
cdr3_aa: CASSQNRLAVSTDTQYF
cdr3_nt: TGCGCCAGCAGCCAAAATCGACTAGCGGTGAGCACAGATACGCAGTATTTT

v_call: TRBV27
clone_size: few
d_call: -
j_call: TRBJ1-2
cdr3_aa: CASSFPSGDGYTF
cdr3_nt: TGTGCCAGCAGTTTCCCCTCGGGGGATGGCTACACCTTC

v_call: TRBV13
clone_size: -
d_call: -
j_call: TRBJ1-1
cdr3_aa: CASSLGTGRGAEAFF
cdr3_nt: TGTGCCAGCAGCCTAGGAACCGGACGGGGGGCTGAAGCTTTCTTT

v_call: TRBV24-1
clone_size: -
d_call: TRBD1
j_call: TRBJ2-3
cdr3_aa: CATSDATGGSTDTQYF
cdr3_nt: TGTGCCACCAGTGACGCGACAGGGGGGAGCACAGATACGCAGTATTTT

v_call: TRBV5-6
clone_size: -
d_call: TRBD1
j_call: TRBJ1-2
cdr3_aa: CASSLPGQGAGGYTF
cdr3_nt: TGTGCCAGCAGCTTGCCTGGACAGGGGGCCGGAGGCTACACCTTC

v_call: TRBV30
clone_size: -
d_call: TRBD1
j_call: TRBJ2-3
cdr3_aa: CAWSRPSDRGASDTQYF
cdr3_nt: TGTGCCTGGAGTCGACCCTCCGACAGGGGGGCGTCAGATACGCAGTATTTT

v_call: TRBV18
clone_size: -
d_call: -
j_call: TRBJ1-3
cdr3_aa: CASSPLKSPVSGNTIYF
cdr3_nt: TGTGCCAGCTCACCTCTTAAATCCCCAGTCTCTGGAAACACCATATATTTT

v_call: TRBV4-1
clone_size: many
d_call: TRBD2
j_call: TRBJ2-3
cdr3_aa: CASSPGLAAADTQYF
cdr3_nt: TGCGCCAGCAGCCCTGGGCTAGCGGCAGCAGATACGCAGTATTTT

v_call: TRBV10-3
clone_size: -
d_call: -
j_call: TRBJ1-3
cdr3_aa: CAIRDNSGNTIYF
cdr3_nt: TGTGCCATCCGGGACAACTCTGGAAACACCATATATTTT

v_call: TRBV6-2/TRBV6-3
clone_size: -
d_call: -
j_call: TRBJ1-2
cdr3_aa: CASSFQAMGGGYTF
cdr3_nt: TGTGCCAGCAGTTTCCAGGCGATGGGCGGGGGCTACACCTTC

v_call: TRBV6-5
clone_size: -
d_call: -
j_call: TRBJ1-1
cdr3_aa: CASKFLGSTEAFF
cdr3_nt: TGTGCCAGCAAATTTTTAGGGAGCACTGAAGCTTTCTTT

v_call: TRBV2
clone_size: -
d_call: TRBD1
j_call: TRBJ1-2
cdr3_aa: CASKLDRKGFYGYTF
cdr3_nt: TGTGCCAGCAAATTGGACAGGAAAGGCTTCTATGGCTACACCTTC

v_call: TRBV5-1
clone_size: -
d_call: -
j_call: TRBJ1-5
cdr3_aa: CASSLSEFNSNQPQHF
cdr3_nt: TGCGCCAGCAGCTTGTCCGAGTTTAATAGCAATCAGCCCCAGCATTTT